This T cell receptor beta chain was sequenced in a study of T cells in Graves' hyperthyroidism and ophthalmopathy. V dropped 2 bases and J dropped 4 bases, with 11 bases sitting between them. This CDR3 is 14 amino acids long. CDR1 SGHAT and CDR2 FQDESV come from the germline V gene (reference sequence). Findings and limits, study-wide: Stable hyperthyroidism was separated from ophthalmopathy by a model based on 13 V-J features.

Amplification of TCR beta CDR3 regions was performed using RNA transcripts as template. Using the HTBI primer set, a first-round RT-PCR was run on the TCR CDR3. TCRdb called the multiplex PCR reads again in MiXCR, with one record for every CDR3 protein. The table has nearly 750,000 distinct CDR3 sequences, roughly a third seen once. As for this clonotype: No antigen is known for it. This may come from a read error, since a much larger clone is one base off.

This TCR was recovered from a middle-aged woman with Graves' hyperthyroidism. V usage is TRBV11-1 and J usage is TRBJ1-1, with a weak D call TRBD1 (6 bases). Sequencing was carried out using blood. The CDR3 sequence is CASSLMDSVTEAFF. CDR3 nucleotides: TGTGCCAGCAGCTTAATGGACAGTGTCACTGAAGCTTTCTTT.